These 18 T cell receptor beta chains were sequenced from one sample in a study of T-cell memory formation after mild COVID-19. TCRdb fed the 5' RACE reads into MiXCR, producing one record per CDR3 protein. The table includes about 300,000 distinct CDR3 sequences, around 19% detected once. The sample comprised PBMCs or a T cell subset sorted from them (not recorded which). The receptor source for this set is a man aged 18 to 30 who had mild COVID-19 (a few samples of this study predate the infection). Cell type and time point are not known.

This clonotype was counted between two and nine times. The chain has TRBV6-6 and TRBJ1-3, with 7 bases aligning to TRBD1. Per the germline V gene, CDR1 is MNHNY and CDR2 is SVGAGI (reference sequence). The length of the CDR3 is 17 residues. V trimming: 6 bases; J trimming: 0 bases; junction bases outside the gene matches: 11. The DNA of the CDR3 is TGTGCCAGCAGGATCGGACAGGCCACTTACTCTGGAAACACCATATATTTT. This gives the protein CASRIGQATYSGNTIYF.

The chain joins TRBV12-3 or TRBV12-4 to TRBJ1-1; possible D gene TRBD1, 5 bases. The CDR3 has 13 amino acids. V lost 6 bases and J lost 7, with 15 bases in between. Here the CDR3 reads CASRGPPGGEAFF. The CDR3 DNA reads TGTGCCAGCAGGGGACCGCCCGGCGGTGAAGCTTTCTTT.

As for this clonotype: An end of the junction differs from the germline gene, which may be a read error. The V and J genes are TRBV7-9 and TRBJ2-7; D unresolved. This CDR3 contains 8 residues. Germline CDR1 SEHNR, CDR2 FQNEAQ (reference sequence). CDR3 coding DNA: TGTGCCAGCAGCTTAGAAGACTTC. As protein: CASSLEDF.

This clonotype was counted only a few times. The chain links TRBV15 to TRBJ2-1, with 9 bases matching TRBD2. CDR1 and CDR2 from the germline V gene are LNHNV and YYDKDF (reference sequence). CDR3 length: 17 amino acids. Unmatched junction bases numbered 12, after V lost 5 bases and J lost 4 bases. The CDR3 loop is CATSQRVSGGRYNEQFF. The CDR3 DNA is TGTGCCACCAGCCAACGTGTGAGCGGGGGGAGATACAATGAGCAGTTCTTC.

The chain joins TRBV6-6 to TRBJ1-6, with 7 positions matching TRBD1. Per the germline V gene, CDR1 is MNHNY and CDR2 is SVGAGI (reference sequence). The CDR3 is made up of 14 amino acids. Trimming took 6 bases from V and 9 from J; bases not matched to a gene: 8. Written as DNA, the CDR3 is TGTGCCAGCAGACCCAGGGGGTTCGGTTCACCCCTCCACTTT. Amino acid sequence: CASRPRGFGSPLHF.

V usage is TRBV7-2 and J usage is TRBJ2-5, with TRBD2 matching 16 bases. The length of the CDR3 is 15 residues. Germline CDR1 SGHTA, CDR2 FQGNSA. Unmatched junction bases numbered 6, after V lost 5 bases and J lost 9 bases. CDR3 bases: TGTGCCAGCAGCCCCGGGACTAGCGGGGGGGAGGCCCAGTACTTC. It is translated as CASSPGTSGGEAQYF.

This clonotype was observed a handful of times. The chain combines TRBV5-1 with TRBJ2-5, with 7 bases matching TRBD2. This CDR3 has 14 residues. Germline loops: CDR1 SGHRS, CDR2 YFSETQ. Trimming removed 5 bases from V and 0 bases from J; junction bases left unmatched: 4. DNA for the CDR3: TGCGCCAGCAGGCTTAGCGGGCACCAAGAGACCCAGTACTTC. Amino acid sequence: CASRLSGHQETQYF.

The table lists this clonotype with a few counts. The chain recombines TRBV29-1 with TRBJ1-1; 7 nucleotides agree with TRBD1. Per germline, CDR1 SQVTM and CDR2 ANQGSEA. The V and J ends lost 6 bases and 0 bases, in that order; junction bases with no gene match: 10. The CDR3 sequence is 15 residues long. Written as DNA, the CDR3 is TGCAGCGTGGCACAGGGGTGGGGAATGAACACTGAAGCTTTCTTT. This translates into CSVAQGWGMNTEAFF.

A few counts support this clonotype. The chain recombines TRBV4-1 with TRBJ1-1; D remains unclear. The germline V and J ends were trimmed by 4 bases and 11 bases, with 14 bases remaining between them. Per germline, CDR1 MGHRA and CDR2 YSYEKL. The length of the CDR3 is 12 residues. The CDR3, as DNA: TGCGCCAGCAGCCGATTGAGCGGGTTGGCTTTCTTT. This encodes CASSRLSGLAFF.

This sequence joins TRBV7-2 and TRBJ1-6; TRBD1 aligns across 12 bases. The CDR3 runs to 16 residues. V shed 5 bases and J 7 bases; nucleotides not matched to a gene: 6. Germline CDR1 and CDR2: SGHTA and FQGNSA. The CDR3 sequence is CASSLGQGARNSPLHF. The CDR3 DNA is TGTGCCAGCAGCCTGGGACAGGGGGCTAGGAATTCACCCCTCCACTTT.

This clonotype was counted between two and nine times. The V and J genes are TRBV6-2 or TRBV6-3 and TRBJ2-1; D might be TRBD2 (6 bases). Germline V gene data show CDR1 as MNHEY and CDR2 as SVGEGT. Trimming took off 2 bases at V and 8 bases at J, with 16 bases between the two ends. CDR3 size: 15 residues. CDR3 sequence (DNA): TGTGCCAGCAGTTACCGGCCCTCGGGGGTCTATGAGCAGTTCTTC. Protein sequence: CASSYRPSGVYEQFF.

This clonotype was seen only a few times. V gene TRBV10-3 combines with J gene TRBJ2-1, with 12 bases that match TRBD2. The CDR3 length is 15 residues. The V gene end was trimmed by 6 bases and the J gene end by 9 bases; junction bases not matched to a gene: 9. Germline-derived CDR1 and CDR2 are ENHRY and SYGVKD. The CDR3 nucleotides read TGTGCCATCAGGTCTTCTAGCGGGGGGGAGAGTGAGCAGTTCTTC. Its protein product is CAIRSSSGGESEQFF.

The chain has TRBV18 and TRBJ2-3; the match to TRBD2 covers 7 bases. Germline-derived CDR1 and CDR2 are KGHSH and LQKENI. After removal of 3 bases from V and 0 bases from J, the junction contained 6 bases not matched to a gene. The CDR3 sequence is 16 residues long. The CDR3 DNA reads as TGTGCCAGCTCACCCCTCCGGGGGGAAAGCACAGATACGCAGTATTTT. Amino acid sequence: CASSPLRGESTDTQYF.

The chain combines TRBV19 with TRBJ1-1, with TRBD1 matching over 10 bases. Trimming cost V 7 bases and J 3 bases; bases outside gene matches: 14. The V gene's germline CDR1 is LNHDA and CDR2 SQIVND (reference sequence). This CDR3 spans 17 amino acids. The CDR3 DNA is TGTGCCAGTAATTCCTATGACAGGGGGCAAGAGGACACTGAAGCTTTCTTT. It yields the protein CASNSYDRGQEDTEAFF.

In its sample, this clonotype was seen many times. The chain uses TRBV20-1 and TRBJ2-7; either TRBD1 or TRBD2 may supply D (5 bases each). V was cut by 2 bases and J by 2 bases, with 13 bases left in between. Germline V gene data show CDR1 as DFQATT and CDR2 as SNEGSKA (reference sequence). The CDR3 is made up of 14 amino acids. CDR3 sequence reads: CSARRMGVAYEQYF. Here the CDR3 DNA reads TGCAGTGCTAGACGGATGGGGGTGGCCTACGAGCAGTACTTC.

This clonotype was picked up a small number of times. This chain links TRBV20-1 with TRBJ1-2; D possibly corresponds to TRBD1 (5 bases). The germline V gene encodes CDR1 DFQATT and CDR2 SNEGSKA (reference sequence). Trimming removed 2 bases at V and 7 bases at J, with 17 bases between. The CDR3 is 14 amino acids. The CDR3 reads CSARPRGELGGYTF. The DNA for the CDR3 is TGCAGTGCTAGACCCCGGGGGGAATTAGGTGGCTACACCTTC.

The CDR3 reads CAWSVVGGGNTQQFF. In nucleotides, the CDR3 is TGTGCCTGGAGTGTGGTGGGCGGGGGGAATACGCAGCAGTTCTTC. V usage is TRBV30 and J usage is TRBJ2-1; 8 bases are shared with TRBD2. V shed 0 bases and J 11 bases; nucleotides not matched to a gene: 12. Germline assignment: CDR1 GTSNPN and CDR2 SVGIG (reference sequence). The CDR3 extends over 15 amino acids.

The chain combines TRBV20-1 with TRBJ2-4; D is undetermined. CDR1 is DFQATT, CDR2 SNEGSKA, per germline (reference sequence). The CDR3 spans 13 residues. Trimming cost V 0 bases and J 2 bases, with 5 bases left between them. CDR3: CSARDTSKNIQYF. DNA for the CDR3: TGCAGTGCTAGAGATACTTCCAAAAACATTCAGTACTTC.